This TCR beta chain was sequenced in a study of regulatory T cells in long-lasting Graves disease. This clonotype has at least ten counts. For TCR beta, libraries came from iRepertoire HTBI primers and Arm-PCR of CDR3 regions. TCRdb re-called the multiplex PCR reads with MiXCR, one entry per CDR3 protein. The repertoire has 450,000 to 600,000 distinct CDR3 sequences, approximately 13% of them found once; the top ten carry roughly 10%. The CDR3 has 16 amino acids. CDR1 is MNHNS, CDR2 SASEGT, per germline. V was shortened by 7 bases and J by 0 bases, with 19 bases between the two germline ends. Documented time point: newly diagnosed GD, antithyroid drugs for less than 3 months. Isolated PBMC RNA provided the starting material for the TCR library. The same sample was also studied in work on T cells in Graves' hyperthyroidism and ophthalmopathy.

The TCR originated in a man aged 25-45 years with Graves disease. This specimen consisted of peripheral blood mononuclear cells (PBMCs), obtained at new diagnosis, from a patient treated with antithyroid drugs. The chain carries TRBV6-1 and TRBJ2-7; tentatively, D is TRBD1 or TRBD2 (5 bases each). The CDR3 bases are TGTGCCAGCACCCTAGGATCCGGGACGGCCTCCTACGAGCAGTACTTC. This translates into CASTLGSGTASYEQYF.